A single sample gave rise to the 11 T cell receptor beta chains below, sequenced in a study of tumor and adjacent non-tumor tissue in lung cancer. Three rounds of nested PCR, following a modified ARM-PCR protocol, produced the TCRbeta library. Using its own MiXCR run on the multiplex PCR reads, TCRdb lists one record per CDR3 protein. This repertoire shows over 100,000 distinct CDR3 sequences, approximately 82% found once; its top ten account for about 40%. This sample's RNA came from whole unsorted tissue. Sequencing was done on a sample of lung tumor tissue. The receptors stem from a woman aged 60-75 years with non-small cell lung cancer.

This clonotype was observed a single time. A read error may be the cause here, since a much bigger clone is one base away. The chain uses TRBV20-1 and TRBJ2-1; 13 bases are a match to TRBD2. The CDR3 extends over 17 amino acids. Per the germline V gene, CDR1 is DFQATT and CDR2 is SNEGSKA (reference sequence). Germline trimming cut 7 bases from V and 8 bases from J; bases unmatched to any gene: 17. CDR3 region: CSDSGTSGILRYDEQFF. The CDR3 nucleotides are TGCAGTGATAGCGGGACTAGCGGGATCCTCCGCTATGATGAGCAGTTCTTC.

As to this clonotype: The junction departs from germline at one end; a sequencing error may be responsible. This rearrangement joins TRBV20-1 to TRBJ1-5; 7 bases map to TRBD1. Germline V gene lookup returns CDR1 DFQATT and CDR2 SNEGSKA (reference sequence). This CDR3 spans 15 amino acids. The DNA for the CDR3 is TGCAGTGCTAATAGGCAGGGGGGAAGCAATCAGCCCCAGCAGTTT. This sequence encodes CSANRQGGSNQPQQF.

Concerning this clonotype: One end of the junction does not line up with germline, which may come from a read error. This chain links TRBV28 with TRBJ2-7; TRBD2 aligns across 7 bases. The CDR3 covers 15 residues. Per germline, CDR1 MDHEN and CDR2 SYDVKM. The CDR3 nucleotides are TGTGCAAGCAGTTTATACGGGAAAGGGAGGGACGGGCAGTACTTC. Its translation is CASSLYGKGRDGQYF.

Turning to this clonotype: A much bigger clone sits one base away, suggesting this may be a read error. The chain employs TRBV28 and TRBJ1-1, with D possibly matching TRBD1 (5 bases). CDR3 length equals 14 residues. Per the germline V gene, CDR1 is MDHEN and CDR2 is SYDVKM. This CDR3 reads CAGSGTVGDTEAFF. The CDR3 DNA reads TGTGCCGGCAGTGGGACGGTTGGCGACACTGAAGCTTTCTTT.

The chain links TRBV7-8 to TRBJ2-2, with 7 bases matching TRBD1. CDR1 and CDR2 from the germline V gene are SGHVS and FQNEAQ. With 4 bases clipped from V and 7 bases from J, the junction kept 15 bases outside the gene matches. The CDR3 has 17 amino acids. The CDR3 DNA reads TGTGCCAGCAGCTCCTTGCCGTCGGGACAGAGGGTCGGGGAGCTGTTTTTT. As protein: CASSSLPSGQRVGELFF.

The rearrangement uses TRBV7-9 and TRBJ2-5; D is unclear. CDR1 and CDR2 (germline): SEHNR, FQNEAQ (reference sequence). The V end lost 1 base, the J end lost 3 bases, and 3 bases lay between the germline ends. The CDR3 consists of 12 residues. The CDR3 sequence is CASSLVEETQYF. The CDR3 DNA reads TGTGCCAGCAGCTTAGTTGAAGAGACCCAGTACTTC.

The rearrangement links TRBV28 to TRBJ2-4; D is undetermined. The CDR3 contains 15 residues. Trimming took off 4 bases at V and 1 base at J, with 11 bases between the two ends. Germline lookup yields CDR1 MDHEN and CDR2 SYDVKM. Written as DNA, the CDR3 is TGTGCCAGCAGTTCCTCCGTAGGGGCCAAAAACATTCAGTACTTC. It encodes CASSSSVGAKNIQYF.

To note about this clonotype: The conserved closing phenylalanine or tryptophan is absent in this CDR3, likely reflecting a read error. The chain joins TRBV28 to TRBJ2-7, with TRBD2 identical over 8 bases. The ends lost 6 bases at V and 2 bases at J; junction bases unmatched: 9. This CDR3 is 15 amino acids long. Germline V lookup: CDR1 MDHEN, CDR2 SYDVKM. The DNA for the CDR3 is TGTGCCAGCAGCCCACGGGGGGGTAGGACCTACGAGCAGTACTAC. Translating it yields CASSPRGGRTYEQYY.

The chain uses TRBV6-2 or TRBV6-3 and TRBJ2-5; 14 nucleotides line up with TRBD2. The CDR3 covers 17 residues. The germline CDR1 and CDR2 sequences are MNHEY and SVGEGT. J lost 4 bases, V lost 6 bases, and 10 bases had no gene match. DNA for the CDR3: TGTGCCAGCAGCATTAGGACTAGCGGGAGGAAGGGAGAGACCCAGTACTTC. Translating gives CASSIRTSGRKGETQYF.

With respect to this clonotype: A much larger clone lies one base from this, so it may be a read error. This sequence joins TRBV4-2 and TRBJ2-1; D uncertain. V lost 3 bases and J lost 6, with 6 bases in between. Germline-derived CDR1 and CDR2 are LGHNA and YNFKEQ. The CDR3 is made up of 12 amino acids. The CDR3 DNA reads as TGTGCCAGCAGCCATGAAAGCAATGAGCAGTTCTTC. This sequence encodes CASSHESNEQFF.

With respect to this clonotype: This may be a read error: a much more frequent sequence differs by one nucleotide. The chain couples TRBV6-1 to TRBJ1-1; 10 bases are a match to TRBD1. Germline CDR1 MNHNS, CDR2 SASEGT. This CDR3 has 16 amino acids. V trimming: 7 bases; J trimming: 1 base; junction bases outside the gene matches: 9. CDR3 loop: CASTGTGAVRNTEAFF. Written as DNA, the CDR3 is TGTGCCAGCACTGGGACAGGGGCGGTTAGGAACACTGAAGCTTTCTTT.